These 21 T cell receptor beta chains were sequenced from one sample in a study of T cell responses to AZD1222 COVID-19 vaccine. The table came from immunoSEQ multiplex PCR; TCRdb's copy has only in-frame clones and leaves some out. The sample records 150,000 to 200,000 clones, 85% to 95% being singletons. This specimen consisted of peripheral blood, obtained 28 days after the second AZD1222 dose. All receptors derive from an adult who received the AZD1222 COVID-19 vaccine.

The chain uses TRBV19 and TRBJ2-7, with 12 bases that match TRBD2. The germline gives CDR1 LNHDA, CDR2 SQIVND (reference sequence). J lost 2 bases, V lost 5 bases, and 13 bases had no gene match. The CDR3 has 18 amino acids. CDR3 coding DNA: TGTGCCAGTAGTTTGACTAGCGGGAGATCATCATTCACCTACGAGCAGTACTTC. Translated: CASSLTSGRSSFTYEQYF.

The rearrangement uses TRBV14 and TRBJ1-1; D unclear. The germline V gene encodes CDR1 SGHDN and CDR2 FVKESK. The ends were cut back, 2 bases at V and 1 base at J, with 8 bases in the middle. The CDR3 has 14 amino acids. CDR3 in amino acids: CASSQYLGNTEAFF. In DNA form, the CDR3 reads TGTGCCAGCAGCCAATATCTGGGGAACACTGAAGCTTTCTTT.

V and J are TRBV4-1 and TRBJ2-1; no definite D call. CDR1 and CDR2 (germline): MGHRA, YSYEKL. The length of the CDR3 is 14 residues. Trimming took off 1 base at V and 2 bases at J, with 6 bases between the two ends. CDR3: CASSQVGPYNEQFF. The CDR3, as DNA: TGCGCCAGCAGCCAAGTCGGGCCCTACAATGAGCAGTTCTTC.

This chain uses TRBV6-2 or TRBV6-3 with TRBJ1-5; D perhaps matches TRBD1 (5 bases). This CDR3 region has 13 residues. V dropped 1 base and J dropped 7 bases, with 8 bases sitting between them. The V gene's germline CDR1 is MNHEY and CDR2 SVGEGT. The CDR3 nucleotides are TGTGCCAGCAGTTACTGGGGGGTCCAGCCCCAGCATTTT. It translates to CASSYWGVQPQHF.

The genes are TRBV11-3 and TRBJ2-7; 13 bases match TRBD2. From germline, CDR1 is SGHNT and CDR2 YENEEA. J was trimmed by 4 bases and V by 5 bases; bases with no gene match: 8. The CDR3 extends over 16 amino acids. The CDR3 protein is CASSPGTSGTLYEQYF. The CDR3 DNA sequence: TGTGCCAGCAGCCCAGGGACTAGCGGGACCTTATACGAGCAGTACTTC.

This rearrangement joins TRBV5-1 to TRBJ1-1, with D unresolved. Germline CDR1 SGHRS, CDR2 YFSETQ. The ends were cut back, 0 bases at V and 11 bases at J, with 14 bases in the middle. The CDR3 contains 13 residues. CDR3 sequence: CASSLEVGGKAFF. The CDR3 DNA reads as TGCGCCAGCAGCTTGGAGGTCGGTGGTAAGGCTTTCTTT.

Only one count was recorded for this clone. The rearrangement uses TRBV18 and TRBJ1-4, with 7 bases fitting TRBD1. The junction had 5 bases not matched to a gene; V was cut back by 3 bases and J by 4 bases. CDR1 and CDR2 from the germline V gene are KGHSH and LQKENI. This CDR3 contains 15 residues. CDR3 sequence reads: CASSPRQGGNEKLFF. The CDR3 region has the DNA TGTGCCAGCTCACCTAGACAGGGTGGTAATGAAAAACTGTTTTTT.

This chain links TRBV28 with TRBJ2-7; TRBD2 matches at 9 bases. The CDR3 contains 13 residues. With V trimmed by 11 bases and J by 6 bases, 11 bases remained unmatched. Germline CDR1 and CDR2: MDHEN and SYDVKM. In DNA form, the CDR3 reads TGTGCCCCGGCCGGCGGGAGGGGAGGCGAGCAGTACTTC. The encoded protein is CAPAGGRGGEQYF.

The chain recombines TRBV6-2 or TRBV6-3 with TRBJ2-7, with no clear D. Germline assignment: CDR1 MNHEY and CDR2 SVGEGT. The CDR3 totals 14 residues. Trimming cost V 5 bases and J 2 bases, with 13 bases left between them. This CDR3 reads CASSQGIGTYEQYF. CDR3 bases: TGTGCCAGCAGTCAAGGTATAGGAACCTACGAGCAGTACTTC.

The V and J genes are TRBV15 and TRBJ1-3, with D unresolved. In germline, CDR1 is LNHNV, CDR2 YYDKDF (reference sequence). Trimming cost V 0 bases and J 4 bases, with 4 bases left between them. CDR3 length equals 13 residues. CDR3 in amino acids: CATSRDLGNTIYF. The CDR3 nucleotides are TGTGCCACCAGCAGAGATCTCGGAAACACCATATATTTT.

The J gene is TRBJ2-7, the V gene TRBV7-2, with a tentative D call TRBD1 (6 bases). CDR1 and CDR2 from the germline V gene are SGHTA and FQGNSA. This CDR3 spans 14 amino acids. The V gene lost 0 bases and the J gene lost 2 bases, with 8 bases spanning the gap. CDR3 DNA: TGTGCCAGCAGCTTAGCGGGACATACCTACGAGCAGTACTTC. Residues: CASSLAGHTYEQYF.

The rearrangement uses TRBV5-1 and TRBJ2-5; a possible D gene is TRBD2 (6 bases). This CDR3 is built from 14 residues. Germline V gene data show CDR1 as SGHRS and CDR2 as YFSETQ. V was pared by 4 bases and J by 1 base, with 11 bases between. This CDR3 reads CASSGGTVQETQYF. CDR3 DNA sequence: TGCGCCAGCAGCGGGGGGACGGTCCAAGAGACCCAGTACTTC.

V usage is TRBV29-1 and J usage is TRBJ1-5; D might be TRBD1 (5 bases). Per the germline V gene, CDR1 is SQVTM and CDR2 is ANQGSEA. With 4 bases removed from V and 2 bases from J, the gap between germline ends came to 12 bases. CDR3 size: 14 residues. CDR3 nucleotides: TGCAGCGTTGTAACGGGGGTTGGCAATCAGCCCCAGCATTTT. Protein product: CSVVTGVGNQPQHF.

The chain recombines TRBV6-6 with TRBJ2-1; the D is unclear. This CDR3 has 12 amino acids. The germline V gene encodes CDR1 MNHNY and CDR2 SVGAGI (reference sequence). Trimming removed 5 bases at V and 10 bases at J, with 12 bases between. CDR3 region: CASSPVAQEQFF. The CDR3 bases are TGTGCCAGCAGTCCCGTAGCTCAGGAGCAGTTCTTC.

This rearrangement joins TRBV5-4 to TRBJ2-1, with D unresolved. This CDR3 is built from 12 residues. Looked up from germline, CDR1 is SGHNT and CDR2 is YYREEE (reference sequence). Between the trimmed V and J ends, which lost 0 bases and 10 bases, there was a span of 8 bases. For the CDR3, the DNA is TGTGCCAGCAGCTTGGCGAGTTCCGAGCAGTTCTTC. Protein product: CASSLASSEQFF.

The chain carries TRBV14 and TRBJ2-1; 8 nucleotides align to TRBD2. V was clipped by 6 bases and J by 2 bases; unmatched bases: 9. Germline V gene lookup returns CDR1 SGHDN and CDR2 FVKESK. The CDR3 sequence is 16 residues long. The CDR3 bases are TGTGCCAGCAGTCCCCGACTAGCGTTAACCTACAATGAGCAGTTCTTC. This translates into CASSPRLALTYNEQFF.

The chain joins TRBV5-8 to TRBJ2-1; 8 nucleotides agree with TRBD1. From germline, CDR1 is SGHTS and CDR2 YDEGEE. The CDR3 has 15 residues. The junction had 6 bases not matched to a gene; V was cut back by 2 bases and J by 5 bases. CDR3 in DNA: TGTGCCAGCAGCTTCGCAGGGGGCCCCCACAATGAGCAGTTCTTC. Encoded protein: CASSFAGGPHNEQFF.

As DNA, the CDR3 is TGTGCCTGGATTAGCGGGAGGGCCGGGGAGCAGTTCTTC. Translated: CAWISGRAGEQFF. V gene TRBV30 combines with J gene TRBJ2-1; 11 bases match TRBD2. J gave up 10 bases and V 4 bases, and 6 bases lay outside the gene matches. CDR1 is GTSNPN and CDR2 is SVGIG in the germline V gene (reference sequence). The CDR3 has 13 amino acids.

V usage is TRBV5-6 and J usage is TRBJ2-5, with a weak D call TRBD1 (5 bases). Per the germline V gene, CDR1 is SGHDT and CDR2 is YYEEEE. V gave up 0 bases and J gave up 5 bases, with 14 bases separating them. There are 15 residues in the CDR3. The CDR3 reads CASSLGAGSFETQYF. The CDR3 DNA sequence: TGTGCCAGCAGCTTGGGGGCAGGGTCGTTTGAGACCCAGTACTTC.

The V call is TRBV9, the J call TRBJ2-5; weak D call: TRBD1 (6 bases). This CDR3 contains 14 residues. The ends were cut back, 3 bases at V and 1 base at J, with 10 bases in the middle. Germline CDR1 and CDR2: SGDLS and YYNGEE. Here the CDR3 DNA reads TGTGCCAGCAGCGGCAGGGGTACCCAAGAGACCCAGTACTTC. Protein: CASSGRGTQETQYF.

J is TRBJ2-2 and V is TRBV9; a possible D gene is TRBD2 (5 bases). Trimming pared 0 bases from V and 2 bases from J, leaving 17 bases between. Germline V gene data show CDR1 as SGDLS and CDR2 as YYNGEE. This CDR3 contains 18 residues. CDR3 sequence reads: CASSVGAPRRLNTGELFF. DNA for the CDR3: TGTGCCAGCAGCGTAGGAGCCCCCCGGAGACTAAACACCGGGGAGCTGTTTTTT.